What follows describes a single TCR beta chain. The authors sequenced TCR beta from blood CD8+ and CD4+ T cells. After extraction with the RNeasy kit, roughly 0.5 to 1 ug of the RNA was reverse transcribed using random hexamers. The method of amplification for TCR beta CDR3 was immunoSEQ multiplex PCR, covering 54 Vbeta and 13 Jbeta. In TCRdb, the immunoSEQ multiplex PCR reads were re-called with MiXCR into one record per CDR3 protein. Of 95,000 to 150,000 distinct CDR3 sequences in the sample, around 94% were seen once. Germline V lookup: CDR1 MNHEY, CDR2 SMNVEV (reference sequence). Trimming took off 5 bases at V and 8 bases at J, with 12 bases between the two ends. The CDR3 contains 13 residues. The sample belongs to a study of CD8 T cells in Susac syndrome. Study context: At blood draw, Susac syndrome patients were therapy-naive, on corticosteroids, or on intravenous immunoglobulin alone.

The chain combines TRBV27 with TRBJ2-2, with D perhaps TRBD2 (5 bases). The TCR was taken from a human donor with Susac syndrome. Sequencing was performed on CD8+ T cells from PBMCs. CDR3 sequence (DNA): TGTGCCAGCAGTCCCGGTCCGGGGGGGGAGCTGTTTTTT. This gives the protein CASSPGPGGELFF.